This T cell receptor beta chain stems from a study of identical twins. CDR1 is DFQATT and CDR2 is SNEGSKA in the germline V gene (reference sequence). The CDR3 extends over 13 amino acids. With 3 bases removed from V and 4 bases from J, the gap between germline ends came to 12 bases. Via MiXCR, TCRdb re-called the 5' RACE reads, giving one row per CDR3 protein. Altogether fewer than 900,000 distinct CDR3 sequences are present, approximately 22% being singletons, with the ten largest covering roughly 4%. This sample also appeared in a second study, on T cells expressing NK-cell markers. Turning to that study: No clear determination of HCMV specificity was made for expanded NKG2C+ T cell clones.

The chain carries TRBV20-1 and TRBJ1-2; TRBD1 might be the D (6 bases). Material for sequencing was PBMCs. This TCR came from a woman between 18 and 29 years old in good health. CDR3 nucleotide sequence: TGCAGTGCTAGGGGACTCAGGGGCTATGGCTACACCTTC. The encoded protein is CSARGLRGYGYTF.